This is a list of T cell receptor beta chains from one sample in a study of lymphopenia after photon versus proton radiotherapy. Sequenced by immunoSEQ multiplex PCR; TCRdb stores in-frame clones only, minus some. Of around 26,000 clones listed, 81% are singletons. The material was peripheral blood, obtained from a patient treated with photon-based radiotherapy. Receptors originate from a man between 45 and 60 years old with gastric cancer. Both conserved end residues are part of each CDR3. A D gene is named only where the DNA matches it firmly. Clone sizes are given selectively: once, few, many, or a class where the clone is expanded.

>NA|NA|TRBJ2-7|TRBV29-1
TGCAGCGTTGGCCCCGGGTCCCTCTACGAGCAGTACTTC
CSVGPGSLYEQYF
>NA|NA|TRBJ1-2|TRBV29-1
TGCAGCGTCCAGGACAGCTATGGCTACACCTTC
CSVQDSYGYTF
>NA|NA|TRBJ2-5|TRBV18
TGTGCCAGCTCACCACCTTTTCCTCAAGAGACCCAGTACTTC
CASSPPFPQETQYF
>TRBD2|NA|TRBJ2-5|TRBV7-7
TGTGCCAGCAGTCCCGGACTAGCGGGGGGGCCGGCGACCCAGTACTTC
CASSPGLAGGPATQYF
>TRBD1|NA|TRBJ2-3|TRBV4-3
TGCGCCAGCAGCCTCGGGACAGGCGATACGCAGTATTTT
CASSLGTGDTQYF
>TRBD1|NA|TRBJ1-1|TRBV6-1
TGTGCCAGCAGTGTCACAGGGGTCGGGACTGAAGCTTTCTTT
CASSVTGVGTEAFF
>TRBD2|NA|TRBJ2-1|TRBV27
TGTGCCAGCAGCTTCTTCGGGGGGACTCATGAGCAGTTCTTC
CASSFFGGTHEQFF
>NA|NA|TRBJ1-3|TRBV15
TGTGCCACCAGCAGATCAGGGTCTGGAAACACCATATATTTT
CATSRSGSGNTIYF
>TRBD1|NA|TRBJ1-2|TRBV19
TGTGCCAGTAGGCCGGGACAGTACCCCGAGACAAACTATGGCTACACCTTC
CASRPGQYPETNYGYTF
>NA|NA|TRBJ1-5|TRBV10-1
TGCGCCAGCAGTGAGTCCGGTCAGCCCCAGCATTTT
CASSESGQPQHF
>NA|NA|TRBJ2-6|TRBV5-8
TGTGCCAGCAGCAGTGACTCTGGGGCCAACGTCCTGACTTTC
CASSSDSGANVLTF
>NA|NA|TRBJ2-1|TRBV9
TGTGCCAGCAGCCCAGTTCCCCTATACAATGAGCAGTTCTTC
CASSPVPLYNEQFF
>NA|few|TRBJ1-6|TRBV7-6
TGTGCCAGCAGCTTAGCGGTAGGGGTTGGTTCACCCCTCCACTTT
CASSLAVGVGSPLHF
>TRBD2|NA|TRBJ2-7|TRBV6-5
TGTGCCAGCAGCCAATTAGCGGGGGCTTCCTACGAGCAGTACTTC
CASSQLAGASYEQYF
>NA|many|TRBJ1-6|TRBV4-3
TGCGCCAGCAGCCAAGATCTCCCCGACGAAGGAAACTTATTCTATAATTCACCCCTCCACTTT
CASSQDLPDEGNLFYNSPLHF
>TRBD2|NA|TRBJ2-7|TRBV19
TGTGCCAGTAGTGACCCGCGGGGGGGGAGGAGCGAGCAGTACTTC
CASSDPRGGRSEQYF
>NA|NA|TRBJ2-2|TRBV7-9
TGTGCCAGCAGCTTAATCGGGAAGACCGGGGAGCTGTTTTTT
CASSLIGKTGELFF
>TRBD2|once|TRBJ2-2|TRBV18
TGTGCCAGCTCACTCGCGGGGGGCTTCGCGAACACCGGGGAGCTGTTTTTT
CASSLAGGFANTGELFF
>TRBD2|once|TRBJ2-1|TRBV5-6
TGTGCCAGCAGCCCTAGACTAGCGGGGAGTTACAATGAGCAGTTCTTC
CASSPRLAGSYNEQFF
>NA|NA|TRBJ2-2|TRBV15
TGTGCCACCAGCAGAGAAAAAGCCACCGGGGAGCTGTTTTTT
CATSREKATGELFF
>NA|few|TRBJ1-5|TRBV6-5
TGTGCCAGCAGTTCCAGTAGGTATCAGCCCCAGCATTTT
CASSSSRYQPQHF
>TRBD1|NA|TRBJ2-7|TRBV9
TGTGCCAGCAGCGGAGGACAGGGGGTCCTCTACGAGCAGTACTTC
CASSGGQGVLYEQYF
>NA|few|TRBJ1-5|TRBV27
TGTGCCAGCGCATGGGGGTTCAATCAGCCCCAGCATTTT
CASAWGFNQPQHF
>NA|NA|TRBJ2-3|TRBV29-1
TGCAGCGTTGTGGAAGGGGGCACAGATACGCAGTATTTT
CSVVEGGTDTQYF
>NA|once|TRBJ1-1|TRBV7-2
TGTGCCAGCAGCCCCCTCCCAGGGATTACAATGAACACTGAAGCTTTCTTT
CASSPLPGITMNTEAFF
>NA|NA|TRBJ1-5|TRBV7-3
TGTGCCAGCAGCAACGACGGATACAATCAGCCCCAGCATTTT
CASSNDGYNQPQHF
>NA|NA|TRBJ1-1|TRBV30
TGTGCCTGGAGAGTTTCCATGAACACTGAAGCTTTCTTT
CAWRVSMNTEAFF
>NA|NA|TRBJ1-1|TRBV7-7
TGTGCCACGGAGGCTGAAGCTTTCTTT
CATEAEAFF
>NA|NA|TRBJ2-7|TRBV10-3
TGTGCCATCAGTGAGTTATACGAGCAGTACTTC
CAISELYEQYF